This TCR beta chain was recovered during a study of beta chain features in type 1 diabetes (dated by TCRdb to 2016 to 2018). Study-level background: Mean age, gender distribution, total cell number and subset yield did not differ between patients and healthy donors. A total of around 110,000,000 sorted cells were examined across all samples, and RNA yield correlated strongly with the number of cells per subset. Regulatory and stem cell-like memory subsets were isolated from only 8 patients and 8 healthy donors, whereas naive and central memory subsets came from all 28 donors. In the study, TCRB repertoires of sorted circulating CD4+ T cell subsets from recently diagnosed type 1 diabetes patients were compared with those of matched healthy donors.

For this clone: No cognate antigen has been identified for it. It has no much larger one-base neighbor in the sample; base qualities were not kept.

CDR1 and CDR2 are drawn from the germline V gene: SGHRS, YFSETQ. Its CDR3 holds 14 amino acids, cysteine through phenylalanine. Only the CDR3 DNA is retained, 42 bases long and in frame from the first base. Between the V and J ends, shortened by 0 bases and 4 bases respectively, the junction contains 9 bases. The entire isolated RNA was reverse transcribed using the High Capacity cDNA Reverse Transcription Kit, and thus expressed TCRB transcripts were sequenced. Deep immunoSEQ sequencing was applied to naive, central memory and regulatory T cell samples, giving an average of about 3.6 million total reads per sample. Sorted cells were lysed in RLT buffer and RNA was extracted with DNase-treated RNeasy Micro or Mini kits, depending on cell number. To prevent cross-contamination, each cell subset was processed individually, whereas patient and healthy donor samples were processed jointly. Using the immunoSEQ multiplex PCR, TCRB sequences were amplified from cDNA into 87-bp fragments spanning the CDR3 region. Sequencing of the amplicons was done on the Illumina HiSeq platform. The authors' analysis ran thus. PCR bias was computationally corrected using synthetic template baselines, reads within Hamming distance 2 were collapsed, and singletons that could not be merged were discarded. By aligning reads against IMGT, V, D and J genes, CDR3 length, and insertions or deletions at six rearrangement sites were assigned. Within each subset, clonotype counts were normalized to sorted cell number, and only after that were true diversity and Gini coefficients computed with the tcR R package. The overlap coefficient, calculated on TCRB nucleotide sequences, was used to measure repertoire sharing. Out-of-frame TCRB sequences from naive cells were analyzed to stand in for the pre-selection repertoire. TCRdb carries this immuneACCESS record with in-frame sequences only. Its versions omit some clonotypes, under half of them owing to an unresolved V gene in the studies checked, with the rest unexplained. The V and J calls and clone size are taken from that table; D and trimming were inferred from the DNA. The table for this sample lists 250,000 to 300,000 clones; roughly 24% of them were counted only once. The ten largest clones take up more than 0.009% of the sample.

Each donor gave one peripheral blood draw, roughly 120 mL on average, collected into heparinised tubes. A BD FACSAria II and a panel including CD45RO, CCR7, CD25, CD127, CD95 and CD27 were used to sort naive, central memory, regulatory and stem cell-like memory CD4+ T cells. All sorted populations exceeded 95% purity. PBMCs were isolated right away by Lymphoprep density gradient centrifugation and were stained directly, without culture. So that batch effects would be minimized, each experiment stained and sorted samples in pairs, pairing one healthy donor with one patient. Results the study describes overall, beyond this receptor: Because cDNA was sequenced instead of genomic DNA, highly expressing activated cells could be over-represented, though the groups showed no difference in activation or CD3 levels. HLA sub-analyses involved small numbers of individuals, so any influence of HLA type on TCRB rearrangement remained unresolved. PCR may preferentially amplify shorter templates, but because patient and control samples were amplified and corrected together, any resulting skew would affect both groups equally. At VDJ recombination sites, patients with type 1 diabetes made fewer insertions and deleted more nucleotides, a pattern implying thymic rearrangement abnormalities. In all four CD4+ subsets, TCRB CDR3 length was moderately but significantly shorter in type 1 diabetes patients. Naive, central memory and regulatory TCRB repertoires appeared more similar among patients than among healthy donors.

This TCR derives from a woman aged 25 to 39 with type 1 diabetes. Input material: naive CD4+ T cells from blood. Explained via the paper, the cell subset or site label denotes: true naive CD4+ T cells. The chain is encoded by TRBV5-1 joined to TRBJ2-3, and perhaps TRBD1 as D gene, on 6 matching bases. The DNA sequence reads TGCGCCAGCAGCTTGGCCGAGGGGGCAGATACGCAGTATTTT. Translated, this is CASSLAEGADTQYF. The full variable domain, with segments outside the CDR3 supplied by the reference TRBV5-1 and TRBJ2-3 proteins, appears as KAGVTQTPRYLIKTRGQQVTLSCSPISGHRSVSWYQQTPGQGLQFLFEYFSETQRNKGNFPGRFSGRQFSNSRSEMNVSTLELGDSALYLCASSLAEGADTQYFGPGTRLTVL.